The sequence of this T cell receptor beta chain was determined in a study of shared clonotypes between healthy human individuals. Findings and limits, study-wide: Clonotype sharing across donors was expected to vary with sequencing depth.

With regard to this clone: What it binds is not known. This sample also contains other DNA sequences that code for the same CDR3.

The assay was immunoSEQ multiplex PCR, and TCRdb's table has in-frame clones only and misses some. In the table there are under 2,000,000 clones, just under 95% of which are singletons. Germline V gives CDR1 MNHEY, CDR2 SVGAGI. The CDR3 has 14 amino acids. The V segment lost 0 bases and the J segment 4 bases; nucleotides outside the gene matches: 1. Terminally differentiated effector memory CD45RA+ cells were left out of the naive CD8 fraction, which was CD45RO-negative and positively selected for CCR7. The V gene is TRBV6-5, the J gene TRBJ2-7; TRBD1 matches at 9 bases. The sequence was obtained from a young man in good health. Sample: naive CD8+ T cells sorted from blood. The CDR3 bases are TGTGCCAGCAGTTACTCCGACAGGGGGTACGAGCAGTACTTC. Translation: CASSYSDRGYEQYF.